This T cell receptor beta chain was sequenced during a study of blood T cell repertoires in COVID-19. J lost 16 bases, V lost 0 bases, and 5 bases had no gene match. This CDR3 is 13 amino acids long. The repertoire was sequenced with immunoSEQ multiplex PCR; TCRdb's copy has only in-frame clones and lacks some. The sample lists 250,000 to 350,000 clones, around nine tenths occurring once. Sequenced sample: peripheral blood. V usage is TRBV5-3 and J usage is TRBJ2-1, with TRBD2 matching 12 bases. TRBV5-3 is an ORF; its function is uncertain. The TCR sequence derives from a woman in her 30s with COVID-19, enrolled during active disease. The CDR3 DNA reads as TGTGCCAGAAGCTTGGCTCTAGCGGGAGGGCCCTTCTTC. Encoded protein: CARSLALAGGPFF.